There are a few counts of the clone carrying this T cell receptor beta chain. Unique molecular identifiers were incorporated when the TCRbeta library was constructed. TCRdb processed the PCR reads anew with MiXCR; each CDR3 protein has one entry. The sample contains about 340,000 distinct CDR3 sequences, about an eighth of which appear only once. This record comes from a study of T-cell reconstitution after alpha-beta-depleted transplantation in children. The CDR3 totals 12 residues. Germline V CDR1 and CDR2: SGHNT, YYREEE (reference sequence). V lost 4 bases and J 5 bases, leaving 9 bases between the germline ends.

This clonotype was obtained from a human donor who donated a stem cell graft to a child with Fanconi anemia. The material sequenced was PBMCs, taken from the stem cell graft. The chain uses TRBV5-4 and TRBJ2-5, with D unclear. The CDR3 nucleotides are TGTGCCAGCAGCCGAGCCTCGGAGACCCAGTACTTC. This gives the protein CASSRASETQYF.